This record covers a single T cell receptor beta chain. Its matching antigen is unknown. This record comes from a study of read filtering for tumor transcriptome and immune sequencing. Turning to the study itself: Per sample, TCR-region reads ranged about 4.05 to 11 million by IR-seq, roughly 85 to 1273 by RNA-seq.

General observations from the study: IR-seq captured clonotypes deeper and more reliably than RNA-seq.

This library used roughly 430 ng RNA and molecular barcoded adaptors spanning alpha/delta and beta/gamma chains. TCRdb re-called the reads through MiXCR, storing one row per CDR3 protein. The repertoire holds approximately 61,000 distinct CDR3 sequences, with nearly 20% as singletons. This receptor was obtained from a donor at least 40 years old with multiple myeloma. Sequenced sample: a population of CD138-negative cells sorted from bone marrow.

CDR3 in amino acids: CASKAVSNQPQHF. DNA of the CDR3: TGTGCCAGTAAGGCCGTCAGCAATCAGCCCCAGCATTTT. The J gene is TRBJ1-5, the V gene TRBV19; D is ambiguous. The germline gives CDR1 LNHDA, CDR2 SQIVND (reference sequence). The CDR3 spans 13 residues. The V gene lost 7 bases and the J gene lost 1 base, with 8 bases spanning the gap.